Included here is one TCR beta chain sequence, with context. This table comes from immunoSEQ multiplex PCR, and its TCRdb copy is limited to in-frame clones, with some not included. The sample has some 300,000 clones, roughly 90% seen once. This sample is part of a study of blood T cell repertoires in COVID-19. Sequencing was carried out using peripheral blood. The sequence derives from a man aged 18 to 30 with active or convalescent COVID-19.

CDR3: CASPGGDGLNTEAFF. The CDR3 bases are TGTGCCAGCCCGGGGGGGGACGGCCTGAACACTGAAGCTTTCTTT. This rearrangement joins TRBV18 to TRBJ1-1, with a possible D match to TRBD1 (5 bases). Germline assignment: CDR1 KGHSH and CDR2 LQKENI. V lost 8 bases and J lost 0, with 16 bases in between. The CDR3 extends over 15 amino acids.